This T cell receptor (beta chain) was documented in a study of T cells in Graves' hyperthyroidism and ophthalmopathy. On the study more broadly: Prior to any treatment, at the point of initial diagnosis, peripheral blood was collected. Study-wide results and limits: Ophthalmopathy was separated from stable hyperthyroidism by a 13 V-J model.

As regards this clonotype: Its antigen is not identified.

With duration under 3 months, ophthalmopathy was active: Clinical Activity Score at least 3, NOSPECS at least 4. Pregnant or lactating patients were excluded, as were those with uncontrolled infection or other autoimmune disease. This CDR3 has 15 residues. V shed 4 bases, J shed 2 bases, and the junction held 6 bases outside the gene matches. Looked up from germline, CDR1 is SGHKS and CDR2 is YYEKEE (reference sequence). The source material, RNA transcripts, was used to amplify TCR beta CDR3 regions. First-round RT-PCR of the TCR CDR3 relied on the HTBI primer set. In TCRdb, the multiplex PCR reads were re-called with MiXCR into one record per CDR3 protein. This table has about 410,000 distinct CDR3 sequences, about 14% appearing once.

The receptor was isolated from a man in his late teens or twenties with Graves' ophthalmopathy. The rearrangement links TRBV5-5 to TRBJ1-3; 7 nucleotides align to TRBD1. The sequenced sample consisted of blood. The CDR3 sequence: CASSRQGVTGNTIYF. In nucleotides, the CDR3 is TGTGCCAGCAGCCGACAGGGTGTAACTGGAAACACCATATATTTT.